The following is a T cell receptor beta chain sequence with its context. The antigen is unknown. The data stem from a study of cytomegalovirus exposure and HLA in healthy donors. Study-wide results and limits: A later analysis found most CMV-associated TCR beta chains apparently HLA-restricted. Immune exposure data for these donors was limited to CMV serostatus. Upon later analysis, HLA-associated TCR beta chains proved more clonally expanded than other, equally common chains. The study flagged 150 to 200 TCR beta chains as cytomegalovirus-associated.

The CDR3 runs to 14 residues. With 2 bases clipped from V and 5 bases from J, the junction kept 6 bases outside the gene matches. In germline, CDR1 is SGDLS, CDR2 YYNGEE. Primers: 60 Vbeta forward and 13 Jbeta reverse. Sequencing used immunoSEQ multiplex PCR; TCRdb keeps in-frame clones, though not all of them. The table includes 160,000 or so clones, about 79% detected once. The origin of this receptor is a man in his fifties in good health and CMV-seropositive. The sequenced material came from PBMCs. The chain has TRBV9 and TRBJ2-7, with 8 bases aligning to TRBD1. The CDR3 DNA follows: TGTGCCAGCAGCGTTCAGGGGGCAGATAACGAGCAGTACTTC. This encodes CASSVQGADNEQYF.